This T cell receptor (beta chain) was identified during a study of cytomegalovirus exposure and HLA in healthy donors. General study findings and limits: Earlier analysis found most TCR beta V segments productive about 90% or about 30% of the time. Donors were assumed by presence/absence analyses to have roughly uniform sequencing depth.

As regards this clone: Antigen unknown.

PCR was performed using 60 Vbeta and 13 Jbeta primers. The data were produced by immunoSEQ multiplex PCR, yet TCRdb's version contains in-frame clones alone and is incomplete. This repertoire shows a few hundred thousand clones, 80% to 95% found once; its top ten account for less than 2%. Each donor was nominally healthy when sampled (though unrecorded immune exposures were likely). The CDR3 is made up of 16 amino acids. Trimming cost V 4 bases and J 0 bases, with 15 bases left between them. Germline-derived CDR1 and CDR2 are SNHLY and FYNNEI. The clonotype comes from a girl between 2 and 10 years old in good health and CMV-seronegative. The sequencing input was PBMCs. The chain links TRBV2 to TRBJ1-1; tentatively, D is TRBD1 (6 bases). The CDR3 nucleotides read TGTGCCAGCAGTGGACTTGGCAGGGGATTGAACACTGAAGCTTTCTTT. Translation: CASSGLGRGLNTEAFF.